The clone carrying this T cell receptor (beta chain) came up many times. The antigen is unknown. This sample stems from a study of read filtering for tumor transcriptome and immune sequencing. Study findings and constraints: RNA-seq captured clonotypes less deeply and reliably than IR-seq.

From 400 to 450 ng of RNA, a library with molecular barcoded alpha/delta and beta/gamma adaptors was made. TCRdb reprocessed the reads via MiXCR and lists one record per CDR3 protein. Among 85,000 or so distinct CDR3 sequences listed, around an eighth were seen once. The source of this sequence is a donor aged 40 or older with multiple myeloma. The sample comprised a population of CD138-negative cells sorted from bone marrow.

The CDR3 DNA follows: TGCGCCAGCAGCTTGGGTATAGCCAAGAACAATGAGCAGTTCTTC. This gives the protein CASSLGIAKNNEQFF. The rearrangement uses TRBV5-1 and TRBJ2-1; D ambiguous. V was trimmed by 0 bases and J by 5 bases, leaving 12 bases between them. Germline CDR1 is SGHRS and CDR2 is YFSETQ. The CDR3 loop spans 15 amino acids. Using reference TRBV5-1 and TRBJ2-1 for the parts outside the CDR3, the full variable domain is KAGVTQTPRYLIKTRGQQVTLSCSPISGHRSVSWYQQTPGQGLQFLFEYFSETQRNKGNFPGRFSGRQFSNSRSEMNVSTLELGDSALYLCASSLGIAKNNEQFFGPGTRLTVL.